The entry that follows covers one T cell receptor (beta chain) sequence. This entry belongs to a study of blood T cell repertoires in COVID-19. This CDR3 has 17 amino acids. Germline loops: CDR1 KGHSH, CDR2 LQKENI. Deletions cut 3 bases from V and 6 bases from J, with 18 bases between. Sequenced by immunoSEQ multiplex PCR; TCRdb stores in-frame clones only, minus some. The sample gives 380,000 or so clones, 85% to 90% of which show up once; around 0.97% is in the top ten. The clonotype comes from a woman younger than 45 with acute COVID-19. The sequenced sample was PBMCs or T cells enriched from blood (not recorded which). The genes are TRBV18 and TRBJ1-6, with D possibly matching TRBD1 (6 bases). The CDR3 DNA is TGTGCCAGCTCACCTTCTACGCTTCCCAGGGGTAATTCACCCCTCCACTTT. Translating it yields CASSPSTLPRGNSPLHF.